This TCR beta chain was captured in a study of CD8+CD57+ T cells in acquired aplastic anemia. In the study overall: Sorted CD4+ and CD8+ cell DNA averaged approximately 3.2 ug.

The CDR3 length is 13 residues. The V gene's germline CDR1 is DFQATT and CDR2 SNEGSKA (reference sequence). Profiling of TCR beta VDJ combinations and CDR3 sequences used genomic DNA as template. One entry per CDR3 protein, called by TCRdb with MiXCR from the reads. The sample includes more than 150,000 distinct CDR3 sequences, just over 45% of them seen just once. This clonotype has just a few counts. Germline is not matched at one junction end, which may reflect a read error. Sequenced sample: sorted CD4+, CD8+, or CD8+CD57+ T cells (not recorded which) from PBMCs. The sequence was obtained from a human donor in good health. The rearrangement links TRBV20-1 to TRBJ1-5; TRBD1 might be the D (6 bases). The CDR3 region has the DNA TGCAGTGCTAGCACAGGGCGCGATCAGGCCCAGCATTTT. Protein product: CSASTGRDQAQHF.